Listed below are T cell receptor beta chains from one sample, sequenced in a study of Ad26.COV2.S vaccination and SARS-CoV-2 variants. Profiled with immunoSEQ multiplex PCR; TCRdb holds only in-frame clones, not every one. The table shows 400,000 to 500,000 clones, with roughly 90% occurring only once. The source was peripheral blood, collected in a trial of Ad26.COV2.S vaccine versus placebo. These receptors originate from a person aged 18-65 years who received the Ad26.COV2.S COVID-19 vaccine or a placebo. Both conserved end residues are part of each CDR3. A D gene is named only where the DNA matches it firmly. A row's size may be missing; if present it is once, few, many or a size class.

>TRBJ2-1|.|TRBV7-9|.
TGTGCCAGCGGGGGCGGGGCAGGCAATGAGCAGTTCTTC
CASGGGAGNEQFF
>TRBJ2-7|.|TRBV5-6|.
TGTGCCAGCAGCTTGAAGGGACTCATCACCTACGAGCAGTACTTC
CASSLKGLITYEQYF
>TRBJ1-3|.|TRBV24-1|.
TGTGCCACCAGTGATTTGCCCCAACCGGGACATCCACCAAGGGGAAACACCATATATTTT
CATSDLPQPGHPPRGNTIYF
>TRBJ2-1|.|TRBV7-9|TRBD1
TGTGCCAGCAGCACGAGGGACAGGGGAGACAATGAGCAGTTCTTC
CASSTRDRGDNEQFF
>TRBJ2-1|.|TRBV2|TRBD1
TGTGCCAGCAGTACATCCCGGGACAGGGGGAAGGAGCAGTTCTTC
CASSTSRDRGKEQFF
>TRBJ1-1|.|TRBV27|.
TGTGCCAGCAGCCCTCACGGGAATGCCCTGAGGGAAGCTTTCTTT
CASSPHGNALREAFF
>TRBJ1-2|.|TRBV6-1|TRBD1
TGTGCCAGCAGTGAGCAGACAGGGGGAGGGGGCTACACCTTC
CASSEQTGGGGYTF
>TRBJ1-2|.|TRBV4-3|.
TGCGCCAGCAGCCCCACGGGCCTGAGGGGCTACACCTTC
CASSPTGLRGYTF
>TRBJ2-7|.|TRBV6-5|.
TGTGCCAGCTCCCCTTCCGGGACCCCTCGGCACGAGCAGTACTTC
CASSPSGTPRHEQYF
>TRBJ2-7|.|TRBV3-1/TRBV3-2|.
TGTGCCAGCAGCCAAGGCGGCTACCGGGGCTACGAGCAGTACTTC
CASSQGGYRGYEQYF
>TRBJ1-3|once|TRBV10-3|TRBD1
TGTGCCATCAGAGACAGGGGAAACAGCGGGGACACCATATATTTT
CAIRDRGNSGDTIYF
>TRBJ2-6|.|TRBV30|.
TGTGCCTGGACAGGGGGGCCTGGGGCCAACGTCCTGACTTTC
CAWTGGPGANVLTF
>TRBJ2-3|.|TRBV27|.
TGTGCCAGCAGTCCAGGAGGTCGCACAGATACGCAGTATTTT
CASSPGGRTDTQYF
>TRBJ1-1|.|TRBV12-3/TRBV12-4|.
TGTGCCAGCAGTTTGGGGACTGAAGCTTTCTTT
CASSLGTEAFF
>TRBJ2-7|.|TRBV18|.
TGTGCCAGCTCACCCGGGCACGGACGCTCCTACGAGCAGTACTTC
CASSPGHGRSYEQYF
>TRBJ2-2|.|TRBV2|TRBD1
TGTGCCAGCAGATCGACAGGGATGGACACCGGGGAGCTGTTTTTT
CASRSTGMDTGELFF
>TRBJ2-3|.|TRBV18|.
TGTGCCAGCTCACCAGGTCAGGGTAGCACAGATACGCAGTATTTT
CASSPGQGSTDTQYF
>TRBJ2-7|few|TRBV4-2|.
TGTGCCAGCAGCCAAGAGCGGCACCACGAGCAGTACTTC
CASSQERHHEQYF
>TRBJ2-7|few|TRBV7-9|.
TGTGCCAGCAGCCCCCCCTTGGGGGGGCCTGATTACGAGCAGTACTTC
CASSPPLGGPDYEQYF
>TRBJ2-7|.|TRBV5-4|.
TGTGCCAGCAGCCTACTCTCCTACGAGCAGTACTTC
CASSLLSYEQYF
>TRBJ2-5|.|TRBV3-1/TRBV3-2|.
TGTGCCAGCAGCCCCCTTCGGGCCGGCCTAGGGACCCAGTACTTC
CASSPLRAGLGTQYF
>TRBJ2-1|.|TRBV30|.
TGTGCCTGGAGTGTACTTAGGGGCAATGAGCAGTTCTTC
CAWSVLRGNEQFF
>TRBJ2-7|.|TRBV12-3/TRBV12-4|.
TGTGCCAGCAGTGGACTCGGAACCTACGAGCAGTACTTC
CASSGLGTYEQYF
>TRBJ1-5|.|TRBV19|.
TGTGCCAGTAGTGTGGCAGGGCGGGGACAGCCCCAGCATTTT
CASSVAGRGQPQHF
>TRBJ2-7|.|TRBV28|.
TGTGCCAGCAGTCCACCGGACCACATGTACGAGCAGTACTTC
CASSPPDHMYEQYF
>TRBJ2-5|.|TRBV10-3|.
TGTGCCATCAGTGATACGCAGACCCAGTACTTC
CAISDTQTQYF
>TRBJ2-1|.|TRBV5-8|.
TGTGCCAGCAGCTTAGGACTTAGCTCCTACAATGAGCAGTTCTTC
CASSLGLSSYNEQFF
>TRBJ2-7|.|TRBV28|TRBD1
TGTGCCAGCCACACTACCGGGACAGGGGGATACGAGCAGTACTTC
CASHTTGTGGYEQYF
>TRBJ1-4|.|TRBV7-6|.
TGTGCCAGCAGCTTAGAACACCCCGGGGAGAGGGAAAAACTGTTTTTT
CASSLEHPGEREKLFF
>TRBJ2-5|.|TRBV5-1|.
TGCGCCAGCAGCTTGGCTTCGGAGACCCAGTACTTC
CASSLASETQYF
>TRBJ2-1|.|TRBV11-3|.
TGTGCCAGCAGCTTGGTACAGGACGATTACAATGAGCAGTTCTTC
CASSLVQDDYNEQFF
>TRBJ1-1|.|TRBV5-4|.
TGTGCCGCAGACCGGGGGATGAACACTGAAGCTTTCTTT
CAADRGMNTEAFF
>TRBJ2-5|once|TRBV5-1|.
TGCGCCAGCAGCTTAGCTCAAGAGACCCAGTACTTC
CASSLAQETQYF
>TRBJ2-7|.|TRBV9|.
TGTGCCAGCAGCTTGACGCCAGGGTACGAGCAGTACTTC
CASSLTPGYEQYF
>TRBJ1-5|.|TRBV5-1|.
TGCGCCAGCAGTTTATCGGACAGCGAACATCAGCCCCAGCATTTT
CASSLSDSEHQPQHF
>TRBJ2-1|.|TRBV7-7|.
TGTGCCAGCAGCTTAGGTTCCTCACCACTCCATGAGCAGTTCTTC
CASSLGSSPLHEQFF
>TRBJ2-2|few|TRBV9|TRBD2
TGTGCCAGCAGCCGTGGGAGGGTGAACACCGGGGAGCTGTTTTTT
CASSRGRVNTGELFF
>TRBJ1-5|.|TRBV28|.
TGTGCCAGCAGTTTGGTACAGAGCAATCAGCCCCAGCATTTT
CASSLVQSNQPQHF
>TRBJ1-4|once|TRBV28|.
TGTGCCAGCAGTTCCGGACGGTGGAATGAAAAACTGTTTTTT
CASSSGRWNEKLFF
>TRBJ2-1|.|TRBV6-5|.
TGTGCCAGCAGTCTTACAGGGTACACCTACAATGAGCAGTTCTTC
CASSLTGYTYNEQFF
>TRBJ2-2|.|TRBV30|TRBD1
TGTGCCAGAGATCTACAGGGGGCTAACACCGGGGAGCTGTTTTTT
CARDLQGANTGELFF
>TRBJ2-5|.|TRBV19|.
TGTGCCAGTAGCACCGTAAACCAAGAGACCCAGTACTTC
CASSTVNQETQYF
>TRBJ2-2|.|TRBV11-2|.
TGTGCCAGTCGGAGGAACGTCACCGGGGAGCTGTTTTTT
CASRRNVTGELFF
>TRBJ2-3|.|TRBV27|TRBD2
TGTGCCAGCAGCCCTCGGAGCGGGGGGGCGGGCACAGATACGCAGTATTTT
CASSPRSGGAGTDTQYF
>TRBJ2-3|few|TRBV10-3|TRBD2
TGTGCCATCAACCCTAGCGGGTTCGGTGGAGATACGCAGTATTTT
CAINPSGFGGDTQYF
>TRBJ1-4|.|TRBV28|TRBD1
TGTGCCAGCAGTGCCAACAGGGGGCGAAGAGCTCAGTCTAATGAAAAACTGTTTTTT
CASSANRGRRAQSNEKLFF
>TRBJ1-6|.|TRBV4-3|.
TGCGCCAGCAGCCAAGATACGGGGGGGACACCCCTCCACTTT
CASSQDTGGTPLHF
>TRBJ1-6|.|TRBV5-1|.
TGCGCCAGCAGCTTTAAGGGCCTTGGCGATAATTCACCCCTCCACTTT
CASSFKGLGDNSPLHF
>TRBJ1-2|.|TRBV5-1|.
TGCGCCAGCAGCTTGGGCGGCAGGAACTATGGCTACACCTTC
CASSLGGRNYGYTF
>TRBJ1-1|.|TRBV5-1|TRBD1
TGCGCCAGCAGCCCCACAGGGGGACAACACACTGAAGCTTTCTTT
CASSPTGGQHTEAFF
>TRBJ2-3|.|TRBV28|.
TGTGCCAGCAAACCCGGGACTGGTTACACAGATACGCAGTATTTT
CASKPGTGYTDTQYF
>TRBJ2-2|.|TRBV28|TRBD2
TGTGCAGGGACTAGCGGGGGGGCCACCGGGGAGCTGTTTTTT
CAGTSGGATGELFF
>TRBJ1-1|.|TRBV28|.
TGTGCCAGCAGTTTACTGAACACTGAAGCTTTCTTT
CASSLLNTEAFF
>TRBJ2-2|.|TRBV28|.
TGTGCCAGCAGTAACCGGGACTCCCCCTCGACCGGGGAGCTGTTTTTT
CASSNRDSPSTGELFF
>TRBJ2-7|.|TRBV2|.
TGTGCCAGCACCCGAGGGCTTCGGTTGAGTAGCGAGCAGTACTTC
CASTRGLRLSSEQYF
>TRBJ2-3|.|TRBV19|TRBD2
TGTGCCAGTAAGTCGGGGAGCGGGGGCACAGATACGCAGTATTTT
CASKSGSGGTDTQYF